This T cell receptor (beta chain) originates from a study of T cells in Graves' hyperthyroidism and ophthalmopathy. Trimming cost V 2 bases and J 6 bases, with 11 bases left between them. Germline-derived CDR1 and CDR2 are SNHLY and FYNNEI. This CDR3 spans 14 amino acids. TCR beta CDR3 regions were amplified from RNA. The HTBI primer set served for first-round RT-PCR of the TCR CDR3. TCRdb used MiXCR to reprocess the multiplex PCR reads, holding one entry per CDR3 protein. The sample contains hundreds of thousands of distinct CDR3 sequences, 38% of which appear only once. This clonotype was obtained from a man aged 18 to 29 with Graves' hyperthyroidism. The genes are TRBV2 and TRBJ1-5; D possibly corresponds to TRBD1 (5 bases). Sample: blood. The CDR3 sequence: CASSERRDFQPQHF. CDR3 in DNA: TGTGCCAGCAGTGAACGTAGGGACTTTCAGCCCCAGCATTTT.